This T cell receptor (beta chain) derives from a study of radiotherapy plus CTLA-4 blockade in lung cancer. Sequencing used immunoSEQ multiplex PCR; TCRdb keeps in-frame clones, though not all of them. The data show over 60,000 clones, 87% seen once. Trimming took 0 bases from V and 6 from J, leaving 14 bases between them. This CDR3 comprises 15 residues. Germline V gene sequence: CDR1 SGHKS, CDR2 YYEKEE (reference sequence). This specimen was peripheral blood, taken from a patient treated with radiotherapy plus ipilimumab. The chain joins TRBV5-5 to TRBJ2-3; D is perhaps TRBD1 or TRBD2 (5 bases each). This sequence originates from a human donor with non-small cell lung cancer that progressed on radiotherapy plus ipilimumab. The CDR3 region is CASSLAAGTLDTQYF. For the CDR3, the DNA is TGTGCCAGCAGCTTGGCGGCCGGGACCTTGGATACGCAGTATTTT.